The entry below gives a single TCR beta chain sequence along with its context. The antigen remains undetermined. The data stem from a study of T cells in localized non-small cell lung cancer. The table came from immunoSEQ multiplex PCR; TCRdb's copy has only in-frame clones and leaves some out. The sample has 18,000 or so clones, approximately 89% seen once. Findings and caveats of the study: Uninvolved adjacent lung had more T cell clonality than any other tissue, topping tumor. Elevated blood T cell density was associated with longer overall survival. In adjacent lung appeared a median 57 of the top 100 tumor clones.

This receptor was obtained from a man aged 35 to 69 with stage I lung adenocarcinoma. Sequenced here: peripheral blood, sampled before any cancer treatment.

The CDR3 loop reads CASKWTANTEAFF. In DNA, the CDR3 is TGTGCCAGCAAGTGGACAGCTAACACTGAAGCTTTCTTT. V and J are TRBV6-5 and TRBJ1-1; tentative D call: TRBD1 (6 bases). This CDR3 spans 13 amino acids. The V and J ends lost 7 bases and 2 bases respectively, with 11 bases between them. Germline V lookup: CDR1 MNHEY, CDR2 SVGAGI.